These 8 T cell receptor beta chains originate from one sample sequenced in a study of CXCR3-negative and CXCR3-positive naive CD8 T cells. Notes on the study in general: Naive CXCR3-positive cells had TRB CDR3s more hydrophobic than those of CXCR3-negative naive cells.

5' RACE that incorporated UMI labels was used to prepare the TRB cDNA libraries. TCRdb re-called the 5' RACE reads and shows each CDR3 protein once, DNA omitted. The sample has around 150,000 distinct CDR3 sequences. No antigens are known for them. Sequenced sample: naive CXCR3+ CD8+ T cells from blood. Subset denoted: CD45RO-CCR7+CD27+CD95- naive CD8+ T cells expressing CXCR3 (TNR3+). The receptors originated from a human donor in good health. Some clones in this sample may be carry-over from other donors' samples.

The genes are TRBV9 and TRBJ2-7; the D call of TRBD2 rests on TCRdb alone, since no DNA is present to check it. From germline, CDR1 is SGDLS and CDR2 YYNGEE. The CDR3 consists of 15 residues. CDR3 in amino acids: CASSVAGTSGYEQYF.

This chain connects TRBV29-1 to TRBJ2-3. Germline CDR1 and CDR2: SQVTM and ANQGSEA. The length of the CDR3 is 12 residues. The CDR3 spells CSVVRDKDTQYF.

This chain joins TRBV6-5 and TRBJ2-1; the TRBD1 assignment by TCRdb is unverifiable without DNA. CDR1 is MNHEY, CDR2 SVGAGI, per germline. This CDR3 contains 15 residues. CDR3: CASSYGRTLSHEQFF.

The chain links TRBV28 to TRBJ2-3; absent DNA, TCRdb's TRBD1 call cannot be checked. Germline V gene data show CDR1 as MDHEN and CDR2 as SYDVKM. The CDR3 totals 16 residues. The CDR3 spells CASSVTVAGGTDTQYF.

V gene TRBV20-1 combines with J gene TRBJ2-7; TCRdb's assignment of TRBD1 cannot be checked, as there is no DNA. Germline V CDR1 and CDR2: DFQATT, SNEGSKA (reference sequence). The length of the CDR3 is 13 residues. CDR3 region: CSARGGTVYEQYF.

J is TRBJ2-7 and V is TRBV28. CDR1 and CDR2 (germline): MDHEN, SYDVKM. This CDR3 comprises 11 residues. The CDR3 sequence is CASSWSHEQYF.

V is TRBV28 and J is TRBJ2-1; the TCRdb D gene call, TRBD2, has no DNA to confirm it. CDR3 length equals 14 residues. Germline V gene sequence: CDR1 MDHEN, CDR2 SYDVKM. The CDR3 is CASSSGLAGPEQFF.

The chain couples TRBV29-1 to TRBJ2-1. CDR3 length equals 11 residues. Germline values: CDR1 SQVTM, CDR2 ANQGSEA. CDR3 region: CSVIQSNEQFF.